The 21 T cell receptor beta chains in this list originate from one sample, sequenced in a study of T cell changes during pregnancy in multiple sclerosis. The assay was immunoSEQ multiplex PCR, and TCRdb's table has in-frame clones only and misses some. The sample includes approximately 89,000 clones, less than 95% of them seen just once. This material consisted of peripheral blood, taken in the third trimester of pregnancy. The receptors were sampled from a female donor with multiple sclerosis, enrolled in a pregnancy study.

The chain links TRBV6-6 to TRBJ2-5, with 9 bases identical to TRBD2. Germline lookup yields CDR1 MNHNY and CDR2 SVGAGI (reference sequence). J lost 7 bases, V lost 0 bases, and 9 bases had no gene match. This CDR3 is 16 amino acids long. The CDR3 region is CASSYSIAGARVTQYF. The CDR3 bases are TGTGCCAGCAGTTACTCGATAGCGGGGGCCCGGGTGACCCAGTACTTC.

This clone was picked up one time. The CDR3 loop reads CASSFALVSLNEQFF. In DNA, the CDR3 is TGTGCCAGCAGCTTTGCGCTAGTGTCCTTAAATGAGCAGTTCTTC. The chain employs TRBV7-8 and TRBJ2-1; D gene ambiguous. The V and J ends lost 3 bases and 7 bases respectively, with 16 bases between them. The V gene's germline CDR1 is SGHVS and CDR2 FQNEAQ. The CDR3 extends over 15 amino acids.

V usage is TRBV19 and J usage is TRBJ1-2; 10 positions agree with TRBD1. Trimming at V came to 5 bases and at J to 6 bases, leaving 12 bases not matched to a gene. The CDR3 length is 16 residues. Germline lookup yields CDR1 LNHDA and CDR2 SQIVND (reference sequence). The CDR3 is CASSRDRGKREDGYTF. CDR3 nucleotides: TGTGCCAGTAGTCGGGACAGGGGAAAGAGGGAGGATGGCTACACCTTC.

The chain has TRBV6-6 and TRBJ1-2; D unresolved. The CDR3 has 14 residues. Germline values: CDR1 MNHNY, CDR2 SVGAGI (reference sequence). V gave up 5 bases and J gave up 6 bases, with 16 bases separating them. The CDR3 region has the DNA TGTGCCAGCAGTGGGCAAACCGTAAAAAATGGCTACACCTTC. Translated, it gives CASSGQTVKNGYTF.

This rearrangement joins TRBV6-5 to TRBJ2-7; 9 nucleotides line up with TRBD1. CDR3 length: 13 residues. The germline V gene has CDR1 MNHEY and CDR2 SVGAGI. The trim removed 7 bases at V and 12 bases at J, leaving 13 bases unmatched. CDR3 region: CASNQGEGQGPYF. The CDR3 DNA reads as TGTGCCAGCAACCAAGGAGAAGGACAGGGGCCGTACTTC.

The gene calls are TRBV5-1 and TRBJ2-5, with 7 bases that match TRBD1. This CDR3 is built from 22 residues. Germline V gives CDR1 SGHRS, CDR2 YFSETQ. Trimming took 2 bases from V and 2 from J; bases not matched to a gene: 27. The CDR3 nucleotides are TGCGCCAGCAGCTTAAATCGGCGGGCCCCTGGACAGGTCAGGGGAGAACAAGAGACCCAGTACTTC. This sequence encodes CASSLNRRAPGQVRGEQETQYF.

The J gene is TRBJ1-1, the V gene TRBV5-1; no definite D call. Trimming left V 4 bases short and J 3 bases short, with 7 bases between. Germline-derived CDR1 and CDR2 are SGHRS and YFSETQ. The CDR3 is 12 residues long. The DNA for the CDR3 is TGCGCCAGCAGCCGCGACTACACTGAAGCTTTCTTT. Translation gives CASSRDYTEAFF.

The chain carries TRBV30 and TRBJ1-2; maybe TRBD1 (6 bases). Germline V lookup: CDR1 GTSNPN, CDR2 SVGIG (reference sequence). Trimming took 6 bases from V and 5 from J, leaving 19 bases between them. The CDR3 contains 14 residues. The CDR3: CACPFLGARYGYTF. CDR3 nucleotide sequence: TGTGCCTGCCCTTTTCTGGGGGCGCGGTATGGCTACACCTTC.

Only one count was recorded for this clone. This chain uses TRBV4-1 with TRBJ2-7; D is unclear. The germline V gene encodes CDR1 MGHRA and CDR2 YSYEKL. V was cut by 0 bases and J by 2 bases, with 11 bases left in between. The length of the CDR3 is 15 residues. The CDR3 is CASSQDSTAPYEQYF. CDR3 sequence (DNA): TGCGCCAGCAGCCAAGACTCAACAGCACCCTACGAGCAGTACTTC.

In its sample, this clone was seen a few times. The chain has TRBV7-9 and TRBJ1-6, with TRBD1 as a possible D gene (5 bases). The CDR3 loop spans 15 amino acids. The V gene's germline CDR1 is SEHNR and CDR2 FQNEAQ (reference sequence). Trimming took off 5 bases at V and 9 bases at J, with 17 bases between the two ends. The CDR3 reads CASSPPGTQGSPLHF. The CDR3 nucleotides are TGTGCCAGCAGCCCACCCGGGACTCAGGGTTCACCCCTCCACTTT.

The CDR3 region has the DNA TGTGCCAGTAGTATAGATGGGGGGTCGAGGCCTGAAGCTTTCTTT. Its protein is CASSIDGGSRPEAFF. The chain carries TRBV19 and TRBJ1-1; possible D gene TRBD1, 5 bases. This CDR3 is built from 15 residues. Germline assignment: CDR1 LNHDA and CDR2 SQIVND (reference sequence). Trimming took 0 bases from V and 6 from J, leaving 14 bases between them.

This rearrangement joins TRBV2 to TRBJ2-1, with no clear D. Between the trimmed V and J ends, which lost 3 bases and 8 bases, there was a span of 5 bases. There are 11 residues in the CDR3. Germline V gene sequence: CDR1 SNHLY, CDR2 FYNNEI. CDR3 loop: CASSDGYEQFF. DNA of the CDR3: TGTGCCAGCAGTGACGGGTATGAGCAGTTCTTC. The full variable domain, with the rest looked up from reference TRBV2 and TRBJ2-1, is EPEVTQTPSHQVTQMGQEVILRCVPISNHLYFYWYRQILGQKVEFLVSFYNNEISEKSEIFDDQFSVERPDGSNFTLKIRSTKLEDSAMYFCASSDGYEQFFGPGTRLTVL.

The V call is TRBV5-3, the J call TRBJ2-7, with TRBD1 as a possible D gene (5 bases). TRBV5-3 is an open reading frame whose function is uncertain. V was shortened by 2 bases and J by 0 bases, with 15 bases between the two germline ends. This CDR3 region has 16 residues. The CDR3, as DNA: TGTGCCAGAAGCTTTCGACCAAGACAGCACTCCTACGAGCAGTACTTC. Amino acids: CARSFRPRQHSYEQYF.

The V gene is TRBV27, the J gene TRBJ2-3, with 8 bases identical to TRBD2. The germline CDR1 and CDR2 sequences are MNHEY and SMNVEV (reference sequence). The CDR3 spans 16 residues. With V trimmed by 6 bases and J by 0 bases, 8 bases remained unmatched. CDR3 nucleotide sequence: TGTGCCAGCAGAGTTCAACTAGCGGCCAGCACAGATACGCAGTATTTT. Its translation: CASRVQLAASTDTQYF.

The chain employs TRBV5-1 and TRBJ2-1, with 10 bases that match TRBD2. Per germline, CDR1 SGHRS and CDR2 YFSETQ. This CDR3 is 14 amino acids long. Trimming took 7 bases from V and 3 from J; bases not matched to a gene: 4. CDR3 protein: CASSSGGVYNEQFF. In nucleotides, the CDR3 is TGCGCCAGCTCAAGCGGGGGGGTCTACAATGAGCAGTTCTTC. The variable domain in full, with the rest retrieved from reference TRBV5-1 and TRBJ2-1, is KAGVTQTPRYLIKTRGQQVTLSCSPISGHRSVSWYQQTPGQGLQFLFEYFSETQRNKGNFPGRFSGRQFSNSRSEMNVSTLELGDSALYLCASSSGGVYNEQFFGPGTRLTVL.

The rearrangement joins TRBV5-6 to TRBJ2-7, with D maybe TRBD1 (6 bases). The CDR3 is 14 residues long. V was clipped by 5 bases and J by 2 bases, with 14 bases between them. Germline CDR1 is SGHDT and CDR2 is YYEEEE. CDR3 nucleotides: TGTGCCAGCAGTGAGGACAGATCAGCCTACGAGCAGTACTTC. It yields the protein CASSEDRSAYEQYF.

V gene TRBV6-5 combines with J gene TRBJ2-5; the match to TRBD2 covers 9 bases. CDR3 length: 15 amino acids. Losses at the gene ends were 1 base for V and 3 bases for J; bases not matched to a gene: 3. Germline-derived CDR1 and CDR2 are MNHEY and SVGAGI. CDR3 sequence reads: CASSYLGGGEETQYF. The CDR3 DNA sequence: TGTGCCAGCAGTTACTTAGGCGGGGGGGAAGAGACCCAGTACTTC.

Written as DNA, the CDR3 is TGTGCCAGCAGCGTAACCCCACAGGGGAGGAGAGAGACCCAGTACTTC. Its translation: CASSVTPQGRRETQYF. This sequence joins TRBV9 and TRBJ2-5; a weak D match, TRBD1 (7 bases). The CDR3 is 16 amino acids. Trimming stripped 1 base from V and 4 bases from J, with 17 bases between. CDR1 and CDR2 from the germline V gene are SGDLS and YYNGEE.

This clone was seen a single time. This chain uses TRBV19 with TRBJ1-2; perhaps TRBD1 as D (5 bases). The CDR3 spans 15 residues. Per germline, CDR1 LNHDA and CDR2 SQIVND (reference sequence). The V gene lost 4 bases and the J gene lost 3 bases, with 15 bases spanning the gap. CDR3 sequence reads: CASSTRVSAHYGYTF. The CDR3 coding sequence is TGTGCCAGTAGTACCAGGGTATCGGCCCACTATGGCTACACCTTC.

V gene TRBV13 combines with J gene TRBJ2-1, with 8 positions matching TRBD1. Germline CDR1 reads PRHDT; CDR2 reads FYEKMQ (reference sequence). V lost 2 bases, J lost 3 bases, and 18 bases stayed unmatched. This CDR3 contains 20 residues. The CDR3 here is CASSLQKTGQGPSVYNEQFF. The CDR3 DNA sequence: TGTGCCAGCAGCTTACAAAAAACCGGACAGGGCCCGTCCGTCTACAATGAGCAGTTCTTC.

V gene TRBV19 combines with J gene TRBJ1-6; 8 bases align to TRBD1. The CDR3 length is 13 residues. Germline CDR1 is LNHDA and CDR2 is SQIVND (reference sequence). V lost 5 bases, J lost 11 bases, and 5 bases stayed unmatched. This CDR3 reads CASSRQGSTPLHF. CDR3 sequence (DNA): TGTGCCAGTAGTCGACAGGGGAGCACACCCCTCCACTTT.